This T cell receptor (beta chain) was recovered during a study of CD8 T cells in ankylosing spondylitis. Regarding the study as a whole: Matched synovial fluid from ankylosing spondylitis patients was reported to be enriched for disease-linked clones. Typical of ankylosing spondylitis blood, it appeared, was a TCR beta motif of eight highly homologous variants.

TCRdb analysed the 5' RACE reads with MiXCR anew, one entry per CDR3 protein. The sample includes just over 350,000 distinct CDR3 sequences, about 20% of them seen just once. Note on this clonotype: Its matching antigen is unknown.

Trimming removed 7 bases at V and 1 base at J, with 13 bases between. In germline, CDR1 is SQVTM, CDR2 ANQGSEA. This CDR3 has 13 residues. The receptor comes from a male donor with ankylosing spondylitis or in good health (not recorded which). Sequencing input: blood, either unsorted or a sorted T cell fraction (not recorded which). V and J are TRBV29-1 and TRBJ2-5; D not certain. CDR3 sequence reads: CSATNGIQETQYF. The CDR3 DNA reads TGCAGCGCGACGAACGGAATCCAAGAGACCCAGTACTTC.